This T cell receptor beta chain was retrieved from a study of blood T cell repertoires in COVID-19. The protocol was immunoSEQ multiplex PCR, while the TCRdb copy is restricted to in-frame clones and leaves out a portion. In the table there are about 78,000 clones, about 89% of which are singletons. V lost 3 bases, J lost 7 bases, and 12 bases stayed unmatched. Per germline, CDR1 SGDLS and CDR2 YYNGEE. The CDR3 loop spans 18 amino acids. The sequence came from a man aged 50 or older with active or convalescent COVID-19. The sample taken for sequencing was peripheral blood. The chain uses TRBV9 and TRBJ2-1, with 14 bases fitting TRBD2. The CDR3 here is CASSARTSGGLSGNEQFF. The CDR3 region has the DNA TGTGCCAGCAGCGCGAGGACTAGCGGGGGGCTTTCGGGAAATGAGCAGTTCTTC.